Listed here are 5 T cell receptor beta chains from one sample, sequenced in a study of control samples from healthy donors and cancer patients. Here immunoSEQ multiplex PCR was the method, and the copy in TCRdb shows in-frame clones only, minus some. The repertoire holds fewer than 500,000 clones, with 90% as singletons. Input material: PBMCs. These receptors came from a man in his forties or fifties with head and neck cancer.

The J gene is TRBJ2-5, the V gene TRBV9, with D possibly TRBD1 on 6 matching bases. CDR3 length equals 15 residues. CDR1 and CDR2 from the germline V gene are SGDLS and YYNGEE. V gave up 0 bases and J gave up 7 bases, with 16 bases separating them. For the CDR3, the DNA is TGTGCCAGCAGCGTAGATCAACAGGGCTTAGGGACCCAGTACTTC. The encoded protein is CASSVDQQGLGTQYF.

The J gene is TRBJ1-5, the V gene TRBV7-2; D is ambiguous. CDR1 is SGHTA and CDR2 is FQGNSA in the germline V gene. The germline V and J ends were trimmed by 2 bases and 2 bases, with 10 bases remaining between them. CDR3 length equals 15 residues. The CDR3 coding sequence is TGTGCCAGCAGCTTAAGCTGGCAGGGCAATCAGCCCCAGCATTTT. Its protein is CASSLSWQGNQPQHF.

V and J are TRBV6-6 and TRBJ2-5; D is ambiguous. Trimming cost V 2 bases and J 2 bases, with 6 bases left between them. Germline V lookup: CDR1 MNHNY, CDR2 SVGAGI (reference sequence). The CDR3 has 13 residues. The CDR3 here is CASSYRPQETQYF. The CDR3 region has the DNA TGTGCCAGCAGTTACCGACCTCAAGAGACCCAGTACTTC.

CDR3 sequence reads: CASSLETANQPQHF. The CDR3 nucleotides are TGTGCCAGCAGCTTAGAGACGGCCAATCAGCCCCAGCATTTT. The chain has TRBV5-8 and TRBJ1-5; D gene unclear. Germline CDR1 reads SGHTS; CDR2 reads YDEGEE. Trimming pared 2 bases from V and 3 bases from J, leaving 9 bases between. The CDR3 is 14 residues long.

This rearrangement joins TRBV3-1 (or the pseudogene TRBV3-2) to TRBJ2-7, with 7 bases lining up with TRBD2. Germline-derived CDR1 and CDR2 are LGHDT and YNNKEL (reference sequence). The trim removed 1 base at V and 5 bases at J, leaving 5 bases unmatched. This CDR3 region has 14 residues. Here the CDR3 reads CASSQAAGGNEQYF. The CDR3 DNA is TGTGCCAGCAGCCAAGCGGCCGGGGGGAACGAGCAGTACTTC.